One and the same sample provided the 20 T cell receptor beta chains below, sequenced in a study of blood T cell repertoires in COVID-19. TCRdb's copy holds only in-frame clones and misses some; the assay was immunoSEQ multiplex PCR. The sample includes 250,000 to 350,000 clones, around 87% seen only once; the top ten take less than 2.5%. The specimen was peripheral blood. The receptors shown here come from a man between 18 and 35 years old with active or convalescent COVID-19.

The chain combines TRBV7-9 with TRBJ2-1; possibly TRBD2 for D (5 bases). CDR1 SEHNR and CDR2 FQNEAQ come from the germline V gene (reference sequence). V lost 0 bases to trimming and J lost 8 bases, with 8 bases between them. The CDR3 has 13 residues. CDR3 nucleotide sequence: TGTGCCAGCAGCTTAGCTCGGGATGATGAGCAGTTCTTC. Translating gives CASSLARDDEQFF.

The rearrangement uses TRBV6-5 and TRBJ2-7, with 10 bases matching TRBD2. Germline V gives CDR1 MNHEY, CDR2 SVGAGI. This CDR3 is built from 15 residues. The V and J ends lost 7 bases and 7 bases, in that order; junction bases with no gene match: 13. CDR3 DNA: TGTGCCAGCACCCTCATCCTAGCGGGAGCGCAAGAGCAGTACTTC. Translated, it gives CASTLILAGAQEQYF.

Comments on this clone: Germline and junction disagree at one end, which may indicate a read error. This chain uses TRBV6-6 with TRBJ2-7; D may be TRBD1 (6 bases). The CDR3 has 15 amino acids. Germline V lookup: CDR1 MNHNY, CDR2 SVGAGI (reference sequence). The CDR3 here is CASSHSDRSSYEQYF. The DNA for the CDR3 is TGTGCCAGCAGTCACTCGGACAGAAGCTCCTACGAGCAGTACTTC.

The rearrangement uses TRBV20-1 and TRBJ2-1, with TRBD2 matching 7 bases. V was pared by 6 bases and J by 10 bases, with 6 bases of the junction left unmatched. Germline values: CDR1 DFQATT, CDR2 SNEGSKA (reference sequence). The CDR3 runs 11 residues. This chain's CDR3 is CSADAGVEQFF. CDR3 bases: TGCAGTGCCGATGCGGGAGTAGAGCAGTTCTTC.

The chain employs TRBV9 and TRBJ1-4; the match to TRBD1 covers 7 bases. Germline-derived CDR1 and CDR2 are SGDLS and YYNGEE. The CDR3 covers 15 residues. The J segment lost 4 bases and the V segment lost 0 bases, leaving 3 bases of the junction unmatched. In DNA, the CDR3 is TGTGCCAGCAGCGTAGATGGGACAGTTAATGAAAAACTGTTTTTT. It encodes CASSVDGTVNEKLFF.

The chain uses TRBV7-2 and TRBJ2-5; 10 bases agree with TRBD2. The junction had 6 bases not matched to a gene; V was cut back by 1 base and J by 7 bases. This CDR3 has 15 residues. CDR1 is SGHTA and CDR2 is FQGNSA in the germline V gene. CDR3 sequence: CASSLEGTSVVTQYF. CDR3 in DNA: TGTGCCAGCAGCTTAGAGGGGACTAGCGTAGTGACCCAGTACTTC.

This sequence joins TRBV7-3 and TRBJ1-5, with a tentative D call TRBD1 (6 bases). The CDR3 runs to 13 residues. Germline V gene data show CDR1 as SGHTA and CDR2 as FQGTGA. The V end lost 4 bases, the J end lost 4 bases, and 8 bases lay between the germline ends. The DNA of the CDR3 is TGTGCCAGCAGCTCGGACAGAAATCAGCCCCAGCATTTT. This codes for CASSSDRNQPQHF.

The chain combines TRBV11-3 with TRBJ2-7; 7 bases fit TRBD1. J lost 3 bases, V lost 3 bases, and 2 bases had no gene match. Looked up from germline, CDR1 is SGHNT and CDR2 is YENEEA. The CDR3 extends over 13 amino acids. The DNA for the CDR3 is TGTGCCAGCAGCTTGCGACAGGGCTACGAGCAGTACTTC. Residues: CASSLRQGYEQYF.

CDR3 sequence: CASSERGRAGANVLTF. The CDR3 nucleotides are TGTGCCAGCAGTGAACGGGGGAGGGCTGGGGCCAACGTCCTGACTTTC. The V gene is TRBV6-1, the J gene TRBJ2-6; 7 bases map to TRBD2. Germline V gene lookup returns CDR1 MNHNS and CDR2 SASEGT. V shed 2 bases, J shed 2 bases, and the junction held 3 bases outside the gene matches. This CDR3 region has 16 residues.

Regarding this clone: This same CDR3 is encoded by further DNA sequences in the sample. The V and J genes are TRBV18 and TRBJ2-7, with D possibly matching TRBD2 (6 bases). The CDR3 extends over 15 amino acids. V gave up 3 bases and J gave up 1 base, with 13 bases separating them. The germline gives CDR1 KGHSH, CDR2 LQKENI. CDR3 sequence: CASSPRRGGSYEQYF. The CDR3 region has the DNA TGTGCCAGCTCACCTCGGCGGGGAGGATCCTACGAGCAGTACTTC.

This chain connects TRBV4-1 to TRBJ2-1, with D perhaps TRBD1 (5 bases). Deletions cut 6 bases from V and 4 bases from J, with 13 bases between. Germline V gene lookup returns CDR1 MGHRA and CDR2 YSYEKL. The CDR3 is 14 amino acids. CDR3 in amino acids: CASSPGSLYNEQFF. The CDR3 nucleotides read TGCGCCAGCAGTCCAGGGTCGCTATACAATGAGCAGTTCTTC.

The chain recombines TRBV5-4 with TRBJ2-3; TRBD2 matches at 7 bases. This CDR3 spans 16 amino acids. V lost 5 bases to trimming and J lost 3 bases; unmatched junction nucleotides: 12. Germline V lookup: CDR1 SGHNT, CDR2 YYREEE (reference sequence). The DNA of the CDR3 is TGTGCCAGCAGTCACCTCCAGGGAGGGCGGACAGATACGCAGTATTTT. Protein product: CASSHLQGGRTDTQYF.

The V call is TRBV19, the J call TRBJ2-7; 9 nucleotides line up with TRBD1. The CDR3 is made up of 15 amino acids. V gave up 7 bases and J gave up 3 bases; unmatched junction bases: 10. From germline, CDR1 is LNHDA and CDR2 SQIVND (reference sequence). The DNA of the CDR3 is TGTGCCAGTACGGAGGGCACAGGGGGCTACTACGAGCAGTACTTC. Translation gives CASTEGTGGYYEQYF.

This clone occurred a few times. This chain links TRBV4-1 with TRBJ2-5; D is possibly TRBD2 (6 bases). The CDR3 is made up of 16 amino acids. Germline CDR1 reads MGHRA; CDR2 reads YSYEKL. Trimming stripped 4 bases from V and 4 bases from J, with 19 bases between. The CDR3 sequence: CASSPTHHRRAETQYF. CDR3 nucleotides: TGCGCCAGCAGCCCGACTCATCACAGGAGGGCAGAGACCCAGTACTTC.

V usage is TRBV5-1 and J usage is TRBJ1-5; D gene unclear. This CDR3 contains 15 residues. The V gene lost 4 bases and the J gene lost 1 base, with 12 bases spanning the gap. The germline V gene encodes CDR1 SGHRS and CDR2 YFSETQ. Here the CDR3 reads CASSHDGSSNQPQHF. CDR3 DNA sequence: TGCGCCAGCAGCCACGACGGGTCGAGCAATCAGCCCCAGCATTTT.

The rearrangement uses TRBV6-5 and TRBJ2-3; D not certain. CDR1 is MNHEY and CDR2 is SVGAGI in the germline V gene. Trimming stripped 8 bases from V and 6 bases from J, with 6 bases between. This CDR3 has 10 residues. The CDR3 here is CASSRDTQYF. In DNA, the CDR3 is TGTGCCAGCTCCCGGGATACGCAGTATTTT.

The rearrangement joins TRBV20-1 to TRBJ2-1; D is unresolved. Germline V lookup: CDR1 DFQATT, CDR2 SNEGSKA (reference sequence). V was pared by 3 bases and J by 4 bases, with 13 bases between. This CDR3 region has 14 residues. The CDR3 region has the DNA TGCAGTGCTAGTGGGCAGAAGTTATACAATGAGCAGTTCTTC. This translates into CSASGQKLYNEQFF.

The chain uses TRBV27 and TRBJ1-1; a possible D gene is TRBD1 (5 bases). This CDR3 is built from 15 residues. The V end lost 1 base, the J end lost 2 bases, and 11 bases lay between the germline ends. Germline V gene data show CDR1 as MNHEY and CDR2 as SMNVEV (reference sequence). CDR3 nucleotides: TGTGCCAGCAGTTTATTGGCAGGGCCTAACACTGAAGCTTTCTTT. This gives the protein CASSLLAGPNTEAFF.

The chain uses TRBV7-9 and TRBJ2-3; D uncertain. V lost 3 bases and J 2 bases, leaving 9 bases between the germline ends. The germline CDR1 and CDR2 sequences are SEHNR and FQNEAQ (reference sequence). The CDR3 covers 14 residues. CDR3 nucleotide sequence: TGTGCCAGCAGCTTCCCCTTACACACAGATACGCAGTATTTT. Translation: CASSFPLHTDTQYF.

V and J are TRBV9 and TRBJ1-3; D call uncertain. Germline CDR1 is SGDLS and CDR2 is YYNGEE. This CDR3 contains 13 residues. With 0 bases removed from V and 7 bases from J, the gap between germline ends came to 8 bases. CDR3 sequence reads: CASSVGRSNTIYF. CDR3 coding DNA: TGTGCCAGCAGCGTAGGTAGGAGCAACACCATATATTTT. Variable domain in full (rest from reference TRBV9 and TRBJ1-3): DSGVTQTPKHLITATGQRVTLRCSPRSGDLSVYWYQQSLDQGLQFLIQYYNGEERAKGNILERFSAQQFPDLHSELNLSSLELGDSALYFCASSVGRSNTIYFGEGSWLTVV.